The present TCR beta chain was sequenced within a study of PD-1 blockade in classical Hodgkin lymphoma. Study conclusions and caveats: TCR diversity at baseline was reported to be reduced in newly diagnosed patients relative to healthy donors. Whereas CD4+ TCR diversity had risen significantly by C4D1, CD8+ TCR diversity had not. There remain no defined causes for the repertoire differences, which possibly reflect disease activity or prior therapy.

Germline-derived CDR1 and CDR2 are SGHRS and YFSETQ. Trimming pared 3 bases from V and 4 bases from J, leaving 4 bases between. CDR3 length equals 11 residues. Time point indicated: cycle 4 day 1 (C4D1), after less than 7 weeks of nivolumab. Every patient relapsed after autologous stem cell transplantation, and brentuximab vedotin exposure varied. As concerns this clone: Antigen: not known. This specimen includes other DNA sequences encoding the same CDR3.

Using immunoSEQ multiplex PCR, the repertoire was profiled, and TCRdb retains in-frame clones only, with some absent. The sample records tens of thousands of clones, around nine tenths being singletons. The rearrangement links TRBV5-1 to TRBJ2-5; no definite D call. This specimen consisted of peripheral blood mononuclear cells (PBMCs), obtained before the fourth cycle of nivolumab. The TCR was taken from a human donor with classical Hodgkin lymphoma. The CDR3: CASSYGETQYF. Here the CDR3 DNA reads TGCGCCAGCAGCTACGGAGAGACCCAGTACTTC.